This record covers a single TCR beta chain. The CDR3 is 14 residues long. The germline V gene encodes CDR1 ENHRY and CDR2 SYGVKD. Deletions cut 8 bases from V and 7 bases from J, with 17 bases between. These data are taken from a study of identifying expanded T cells in peripheral blood. Using immunoSEQ multiplex PCR, the repertoire was profiled, and TCRdb retains in-frame clones only, with some absent. Among about 100,000 clones, approximately 88% were seen once, and the ten largest hold roughly 15%. Specimen: blood. V usage is TRBV10-3 and J usage is TRBJ1-4; unclear D gene. The TCR originated in a person aged 18 to 75 in good health. The CDR3 is CAIGLTDSGEKLFF. For the CDR3, the DNA is TGTGCCATCGGGTTGACCGATTCGGGTGAAAAACTGTTTTTT.